Listed here is a single T cell receptor beta chain. Time point of the sample: cycle 4 day 1 (C4D1), after 6 weeks of nivolumab. Exposure to brentuximab vedotin varied, and each patient had relapsed following autologous stem cell transplantation. Clones were sequenced by immunoSEQ multiplex PCR, and TCRdb holds only the in-frame ones, with some missing. The profile covers about 50,000 clones, with around 89% appearing a single time and about 15% taken by the ten largest. The sample originates from a study of PD-1 blockade in classical Hodgkin lymphoma. This clonotype was sampled from a human donor with classical Hodgkin lymphoma. The sample in question was peripheral blood mononuclear cells (PBMCs), obtained before the fourth cycle of nivolumab.

The CDR3 loop is CASSLSGPTDTQYF. The DNA for the CDR3 is TGTGCCAGCAGCTTAAGCGGGCCCACAGATACGCAGTATTTT. The chain is built from TRBV11-2 and TRBJ2-3; D perhaps matches TRBD2 (6 bases). CDR3 length equals 14 residues. Germline V gene lookup returns CDR1 SGHAT and CDR2 FQNNGV. V was cut by 2 bases and J by 2 bases, with 8 bases left in between.